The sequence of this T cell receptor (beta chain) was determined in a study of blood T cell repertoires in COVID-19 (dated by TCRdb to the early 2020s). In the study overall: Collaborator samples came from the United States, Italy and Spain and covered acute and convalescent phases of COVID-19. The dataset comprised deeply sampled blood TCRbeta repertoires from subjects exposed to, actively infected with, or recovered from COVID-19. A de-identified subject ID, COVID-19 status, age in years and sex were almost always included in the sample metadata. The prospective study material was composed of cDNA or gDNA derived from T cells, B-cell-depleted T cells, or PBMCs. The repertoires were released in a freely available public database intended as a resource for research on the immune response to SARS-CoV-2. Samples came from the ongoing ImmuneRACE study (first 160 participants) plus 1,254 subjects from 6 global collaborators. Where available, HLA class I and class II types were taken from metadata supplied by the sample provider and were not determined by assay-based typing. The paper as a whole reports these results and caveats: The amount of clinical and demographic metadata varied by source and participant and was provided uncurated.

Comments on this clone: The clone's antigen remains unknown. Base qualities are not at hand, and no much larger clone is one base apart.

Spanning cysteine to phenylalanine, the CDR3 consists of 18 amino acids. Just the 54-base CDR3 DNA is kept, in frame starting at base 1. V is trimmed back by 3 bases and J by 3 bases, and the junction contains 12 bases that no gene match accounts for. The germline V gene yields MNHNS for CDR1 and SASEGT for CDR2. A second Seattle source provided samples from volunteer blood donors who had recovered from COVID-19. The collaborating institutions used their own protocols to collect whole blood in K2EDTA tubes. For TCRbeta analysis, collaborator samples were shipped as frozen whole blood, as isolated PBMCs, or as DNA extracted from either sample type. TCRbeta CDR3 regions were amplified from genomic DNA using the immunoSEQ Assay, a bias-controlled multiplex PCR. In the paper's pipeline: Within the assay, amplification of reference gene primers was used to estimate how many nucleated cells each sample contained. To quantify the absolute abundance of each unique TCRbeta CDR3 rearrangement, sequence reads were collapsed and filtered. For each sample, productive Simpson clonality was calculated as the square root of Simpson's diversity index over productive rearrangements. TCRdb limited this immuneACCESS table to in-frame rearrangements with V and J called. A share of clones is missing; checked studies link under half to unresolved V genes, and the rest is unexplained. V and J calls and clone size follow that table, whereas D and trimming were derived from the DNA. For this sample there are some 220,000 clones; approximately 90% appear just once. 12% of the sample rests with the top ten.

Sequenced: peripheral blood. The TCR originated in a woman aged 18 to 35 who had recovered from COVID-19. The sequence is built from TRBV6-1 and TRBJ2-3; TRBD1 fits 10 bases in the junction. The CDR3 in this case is CASSDGGTGALRTDTQYF. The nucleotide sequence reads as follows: TGTGCCAGCAGTGATGGGGGGACAGGGGCCCTAAGGACAGATACGCAGTATTTT.